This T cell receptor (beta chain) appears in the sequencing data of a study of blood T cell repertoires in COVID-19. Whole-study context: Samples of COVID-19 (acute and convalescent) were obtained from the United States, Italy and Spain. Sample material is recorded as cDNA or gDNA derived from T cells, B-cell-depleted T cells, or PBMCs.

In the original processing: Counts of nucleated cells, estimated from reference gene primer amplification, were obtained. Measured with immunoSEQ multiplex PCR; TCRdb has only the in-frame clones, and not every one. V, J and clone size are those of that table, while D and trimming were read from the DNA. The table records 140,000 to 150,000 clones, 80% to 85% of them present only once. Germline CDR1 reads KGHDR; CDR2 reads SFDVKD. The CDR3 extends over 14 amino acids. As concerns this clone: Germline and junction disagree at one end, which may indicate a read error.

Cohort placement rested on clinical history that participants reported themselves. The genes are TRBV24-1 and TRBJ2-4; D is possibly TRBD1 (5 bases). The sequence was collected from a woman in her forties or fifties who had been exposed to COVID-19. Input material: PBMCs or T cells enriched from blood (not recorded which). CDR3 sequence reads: CAPSPRQSKNIQYF. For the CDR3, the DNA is TGTGCCCCCAGCCCCCGACAGTCCAAAAACATTCAGTACTTC.